Each of the 19 T cell receptor beta chains below was sequenced from the same sample in a study of blood T cell repertoires in COVID-19. Sequencing used immunoSEQ multiplex PCR; TCRdb keeps in-frame clones, though not all of them. The sample carries about 360,000 clones, 65% to 90% recorded once. The material sequenced was peripheral blood. These receptor sequences come from a woman aged 55-69 years with COVID-19, enrolled during active disease.

The gene calls are TRBV4-1 and TRBJ2-2, with 12 bases that match TRBD1. Germline V gene sequence: CDR1 MGHRA, CDR2 YSYEKL. The CDR3 length is 18 residues. The trim removed 4 bases at V and 5 bases at J, leaving 11 bases unmatched. CDR3 loop: CASSRLGGTGGRTGELFF. CDR3 coding DNA: TGCGCCAGCAGCCGCCTTGGTGGGACAGGGGGCCGAACCGGGGAGCTGTTTTTT.

This clone was seen only a few times. The rearrangement links TRBV7-9 to TRBJ1-2; maybe TRBD1 (6 bases). CDR1 is SEHNR and CDR2 is FQNEAQ in the germline V gene (reference sequence). CDR3 size: 14 residues. With 3 bases removed from V and 4 bases from J, the gap between germline ends came to 12 bases. In DNA, the CDR3 is TGTGCCAGCAGCTTCCCGGACAGAATCTATGGCTACACCTTC. Translating it yields CASSFPDRIYGYTF.

The V call is TRBV12-3 or TRBV12-4, the J call TRBJ1-1; D not certain. The CDR3 is 13 residues long. Trimming left V 7 bases short and J 0 bases short, with 9 bases between. As DNA, the CDR3 is TGTGCCAGCACCTGGACTCTGAACACTGAAGCTTTCTTT. It specifies CASTWTLNTEAFF.

This chain links TRBV3-1 (or the pseudogene TRBV3-2) with TRBJ1-1; TRBD1 is a possible D gene (6 bases). Germline CDR1 is LGHDT and CDR2 is YNNKEL (reference sequence). The CDR3 has 16 amino acids. V was shortened by 1 base and J by 2 bases, with 14 bases between the two germline ends. The CDR3 spells CASSQVGQRLNTEAFF. The CDR3 DNA is TGTGCCAGCAGCCAAGTAGGACAGAGGCTCAACACTGAAGCTTTCTTT.

This sequence joins TRBV29-1 and TRBJ1-4; no clear D gene. The CDR3 loop spans 14 amino acids. Germline CDR1 reads SQVTM; CDR2 reads ANQGSEA. V was trimmed by 4 bases and J by 0 bases, leaving 9 bases between them. For the CDR3, the DNA is TGCAGCGTTGCTCGAGGGACAACTAATGAAAAACTGTTTTTT. Translating gives CSVARGTTNEKLFF.

The V call is TRBV5-1, the J call TRBJ2-7; weak D call: TRBD2 (5 bases). Trimming left V 7 bases short and J 2 bases short, with 13 bases between. The CDR3 length is 13 residues. Germline lookup yields CDR1 SGHRS and CDR2 YFSETQ. The CDR3 loop is CASHGVSTYEQYF. The CDR3 DNA is TGCGCCAGCCACGGGGTCAGCACCTACGAGCAGTACTTC.

The gene calls are TRBV5-6 and TRBJ2-1, with 10 bases that match TRBD1. This CDR3 spans 17 amino acids. Trimming removed 3 bases from V and 4 bases from J; junction bases left unmatched: 10. From germline, CDR1 is SGHDT and CDR2 YYEEEE. The DNA for the CDR3 is TGTGCCAGCAGCTCTTTCCGCCGGGACAGGGGTTACAATGAGCAGTTCTTC. Encoded protein: CASSSFRRDRGYNEQFF.

This rearrangement joins TRBV5-1 to TRBJ2-2; no definite D call. Trimming stripped 4 bases from V and 1 base from J, with 8 bases between. This CDR3 spans 14 amino acids. Per the germline V gene, CDR1 is SGHRS and CDR2 is YFSETQ. CDR3 sequence: CASSGSGNTGELFF. The DNA of the CDR3 is TGCGCCAGCAGCGGGTCAGGGAACACCGGGGAGCTGTTTTTT.

The rearrangement links TRBV11-2 to TRBJ1-2; the D gene is possibly TRBD1 (5 bases). This CDR3 has 15 residues. CDR1 is SGHAT, CDR2 FQNNGV, per germline. With 4 bases removed from V and 4 bases from J, the gap between germline ends came to 16 bases. CDR3 loop: CASSSDRGEGYGYTF. The DNA of the CDR3 is TGTGCCAGCAGCTCCGATCGGGGGGAAGGCTATGGCTACACCTTC.

Comment on this clone: One end of the junction is discordant with germline, which a read error may explain. The chain joins TRBV6-5 to TRBJ1-1; 9 bases line up with TRBD1. The V gene's germline CDR1 is MNHEY and CDR2 SVGAGI. The CDR3 is 15 amino acids. The CDR3: CASSDSGTGRPEAFF. The DNA for the CDR3 is TGTGCCAGCAGTGACTCAGGGACAGGGAGGCCCGAAGCTTTCTTT.

V is TRBV5-6 and J is TRBJ1-2; D gene uncertain. Looked up from germline, CDR1 is SGHDT and CDR2 is YYEEEE. This CDR3 contains 13 residues. The V end was cut by 5 bases, the J end by 4 bases, with 12 bases between. In nucleotides, the CDR3 is TGTGCCAGCAGAAACGGTGGTACCTATGGCTACACCTTC. Its protein product is CASRNGGTYGYTF. Combining the CDR3 with reference TRBV5-6 and TRBJ1-2 gives the whole variable domain DAGVTQSPTHLIKTRGQQVTLRCSPKSGHDTVSWYQQALGQGPQFIFQYYEEEERQRGNFPDRFSGHQFPNYSSELNVNALLLGDSALYLCASRNGGTYGYTFGSGTRLTVV.

V usage is TRBV13 and J usage is TRBJ2-7; tentative D call: TRBD2 (6 bases). Deletions cut 2 bases from V and 5 bases from J, with 22 bases between. In germline, CDR1 is PRHDT, CDR2 FYEKMQ (reference sequence). The CDR3 spans 17 residues. CDR3 bases: TGTGCCAGCAGCTTACCCGGGACTCGTCGGGGTTGGGACGAGCAGTACTTC. Amino acid sequence: CASSLPGTRRGWDEQYF.

This clone was picked up one time. This rearrangement joins TRBV27 to TRBJ2-6; D is unclear. Germline assignment: CDR1 MNHEY and CDR2 SMNVEV (reference sequence). Between the trimmed V and J ends, which lost 2 bases and 1 base, there was a span of 3 bases. The CDR3 runs 14 residues. The CDR3 sequence: CASSLISGANVLTF. The CDR3 DNA follows: TGTGCCAGCAGTTTAATATCTGGGGCCAACGTCCTGACTTTC.

The chain joins TRBV11-3 to TRBJ1-1; tentative D call: TRBD1 (5 bases). Germline CDR1 and CDR2: SGHNT and YENEEA. V was cut by 7 bases and J by 0 bases, with 9 bases left in between. CDR3 length: 13 amino acids. CDR3 DNA: TGTGCCAGCACGGGGGACCTGAACACTGAAGCTTTCTTT. Amino acids: CASTGDLNTEAFF.

This clone was detected only a few times. The rearrangement links TRBV6-2 or TRBV6-3 to TRBJ2-7, with TRBD1 identical over 7 bases. Germline V CDR1 and CDR2: MNHEY, SVGEGT. The CDR3 spans 15 residues. With V trimmed by 3 bases and J by 4 bases, 9 bases remained unmatched. CDR3 protein: CASSYMDRFTYEQYF. The CDR3 bases are TGTGCCAGCAGTTATATGGACAGGTTTACGTACGAGCAGTACTTC.

The V and J genes are TRBV11-2 and TRBJ2-3, with 13 nucleotides matching TRBD2. The trim removed 5 bases at V and 6 bases at J, leaving 11 bases unmatched. This CDR3 comprises 17 residues. The germline gives CDR1 SGHAT, CDR2 FQNNGV. CDR3: CASSPGTSGGGWDTQYF. CDR3 DNA: TGTGCCAGCAGCCCGGGAACTAGCGGGGGGGGTTGGGATACGCAGTATTTT.

The chain couples TRBV27 to TRBJ1-4; 8 positions agree with TRBD1. V lost 8 bases, J lost 8 bases, and 10 bases stayed unmatched. CDR3 size: 14 residues. Germline CDR1 MNHEY, CDR2 SMNVEV (reference sequence). CDR3 bases: TGTGCCAGCGCACCCCACAGGGGGAACGAAAAACTGTTTTTT. Amino acid sequence: CASAPHRGNEKLFF.

The chain carries TRBV5-1 and TRBJ1-2; D is perhaps TRBD1 (5 bases). CDR1 SGHRS and CDR2 YFSETQ come from the germline V gene. CDR3 length: 13 amino acids. Trimming removed 6 bases at V and 4 bases at J, with 13 bases between. This chain's CDR3 is CASKQATSYGYTF. CDR3 nucleotides: TGCGCCAGCAAACAGGCAACTTCCTATGGCTACACCTTC.

This clone appeared a few times. This CDR3 is also generated by other DNA sequences in the sample. The rearrangement joins TRBV12-3 or TRBV12-4 to TRBJ1-1; D remains ambiguous. V shed 3 bases and J shed 1 base, with 6 bases lying between them. The CDR3 consists of 13 residues. The CDR3 DNA reads as TGTGCCAGCAGTTTCACGGGGAACACTGAAGCTTTCTTT. This translates into CASSFTGNTEAFF.